This T cell receptor (beta chain) came from a study of cytomegalovirus exposure and HLA in healthy donors. Study-wide results and caveats: With DRB1 most and HLA-C fewest, TCR association rates differed between HLA loci in a later analysis.

As concerns this clone: The antigen remains unidentified.

The PCR ran on 60 Vbeta and 13 Jbeta primers. Measured with immunoSEQ multiplex PCR; TCRdb has only the in-frame clones, and not every one. The sample shows fewer than 120,000 clones, around 88% of them seen only once. This sequence originates from a man in his forties in good health and CMV-seronegative. Sequencing was carried out using PBMCs.

CDR3 nucleotide sequence: TGTGCCACCCTGGAGGGGTTTGGAACTGAAGCTTTCTTT. It translates to CATLEGFGTEAFF. The genes are TRBV19 and TRBJ1-1, with a possible D match to TRBD1 (5 bases). Between the trimmed V and J ends, which lost 10 bases and 5 bases, there was a span of 17 bases. The CDR3 runs 13 residues. Germline loops: CDR1 LNHDA, CDR2 SQIVND (reference sequence). The complete variable domain, with remaining parts taken from reference TRBV19 and TRBJ1-1, reads DGGITQSPKYLFRKEGQNVTLSCEQNLNHDAMYWYRQDPGQGLRLIYYSQIVNDFQKGDIAEGYSVSREKKESFPLTVTSAQKNPTAFYLCATLEGFGTEAFFGQGTRLTVV.